The present T cell receptor beta chain was sequenced within a study of tumor-infiltrating lymphocytes in oesophageal squamous cell carcinoma. Trimming left V 1 base short and J 2 bases short, with 9 bases between. Germline values: CDR1 KGHSH, CDR2 LQKENI. The CDR3 is made up of 14 amino acids. This clonotype was counted ten times or more. A single record per CDR3 protein comes from TCRdb applying MiXCR to the PCR reads. Of roughly 6,800 distinct CDR3 sequences listed, more than 14% were seen once; the top ten hold under 20%. V is TRBV18 and J is TRBJ2-7; possible D gene TRBD2, 6 bases. Sequences were obtained from esophageal tumor tissue. This TCR was recovered from a male donor with esophageal squamous cell carcinoma. CDR3 DNA sequence: TGTGCCAGCTCACCACGGAGGACTACCTACGAGCAGTACTTC. Its translation: CASSPRRTTYEQYF. The complete variable domain, with remaining parts taken from reference TRBV18 and TRBJ2-7, reads NAGVMQNPRHLVRRRGQEARLRCSPMKGHSHVYWYRQLPEEGLKFMVYLQKENIIDESGMPKERFSAEFPKEGPSILRIQQVVRGDSAAYFCASSPRRTTYEQYFGPGTRLTVT.